This T cell receptor (beta chain) was recorded in a study of blood T cell repertoires in COVID-19. Study-wide background: PBMCs, B-cell-depleted T cells, or T cells provided the cDNA or gDNA that made up the material.

Some clones are missing from TCRdb's copy, which holds only in-frame ones; the method was immunoSEQ multiplex PCR. This sample yields about 440,000 clones, of which roughly 88% are seen a single time; about 0.57% belongs to the top ten. V shed 7 bases and J shed 7 bases, with 13 bases lying between them. CDR1 is LNHDA and CDR2 is SQIVND in the germline V gene (reference sequence). The CDR3 runs 13 residues. Those enrolled, adults aged roughly 18 to 89 years, came from under 25 US areas. Participants' reported clinical history set cohort assignment. This sequence was found in a man aged 18 to 29 who had recovered from COVID-19. Sequencing was performed on PBMCs or T cells enriched from blood (not recorded which). This rearrangement joins TRBV19 to TRBJ1-4; D gene uncertain. CDR3 protein: CASTYTGSEKLFF. The CDR3 region has the DNA TGTGCCAGTACTTATACGGGAAGTGAAAAACTGTTTTTT.